These T cell receptor beta chains were read from a single sample in a study of Ad26.COV2.S vaccination and SARS-CoV-2 variants. This table comes from immunoSEQ multiplex PCR, and its TCRdb copy is limited to in-frame clones, with some not included. The sample consists of 350,000 to 450,000 clones, about 89% of them appearing once. The sample here was peripheral blood, taken in a trial of Ad26.COV2.S vaccine versus placebo. Receptors were obtained from a person aged 18-60 years who received the Ad26.COV2.S COVID-19 vaccine or a placebo. Each CDR3 is given with its conserved first and last residue. D genes are given only for firm matches. Clone size is given for some rows only: seen once, a few or many times, or a class if the clone is expanded.

j_call d_call v_call clone_size cdr3_nt cdr3_aa
TRBJ2-7 - TRBV28 once TGTGCCAGCAGCCCCCCCGGACAGACTTACGAGCAGTACTTC CASSPPGQTYEQYF
TRBJ1-5 - TRBV27 - TGTGCCAGCCGTCCCCGGCCGCCTAATCAGCCCCAGCATTTT CASRPRPPNQPQHF
TRBJ2-2 - TRBV10-3 - TGTGCCGTTGGGACTTCAAACACCGGGGAGCTGTTTTTT CAVGTSNTGELFF
TRBJ2-2 TRBD2 TRBV28 - TGTGCCAGCAGACGACCGGGACTAGCGGGCACCGGGGAGCTGTTTTTT CASRRPGLAGTGELFF
TRBJ1-3 - TRBV28 - TGTGCCAGCAGTGGTACAGGGCGCTCTGGAAACACCATATATTTT CASSGTGRSGNTIYF
TRBJ1-1 - TRBV6-5 - TGTGCCAGCAGCGCTAGTTGGAGCTTGAACACTGAAGCTTTCTTT CASSASWSLNTEAFF
TRBJ2-1 - TRBV25-1 - TGTGCCAGCAGCCTCCTGGGGCAGCTTGAAAATGAGCAGTTCTTC CASSLLGQLENEQFF
TRBJ2-1 TRBD2 TRBV27 once TGTGCCAGCCGGCCGGGAGGGTCCTACAATGAGCAGTTCTTC CASRPGGSYNEQFF
TRBJ1-1 - TRBV24-1 few TGTGCCACCAGTGGGGGACAGAACACTGAAGCTTTCTTT CATSGGQNTEAFF
TRBJ2-6 TRBD1 TRBV30 - TGTGCCTGGTTGGGACAGTCGGGTCCTGGGGCCAACGTCCTGACTTTC CAWLGQSGPGANVLTF
TRBJ2-3 TRBD2 TRBV4-1 - TGCGCCAGCAGCCAAGAAGAGAGCGGGAGGGTAGTCACAGATACGCAGTATTTT CASSQEESGRVVTDTQYF
TRBJ2-3 - TRBV18 - TGTGCCAGCTCACCCTCCGAGCGTGAAGAGGAGCCCACAGATACGCAGTATTTT CASSPSEREEEPTDTQYF
TRBJ1-2 - TRBV6-5 once TGTGCCAGCATGCCCGGGGGGCAGGGCTATGGCTACACCTTC CASMPGGQGYGYTF
TRBJ1-1 - TRBV6-5 - TGTGCCAGCAGAAATAGCGCTGAAGCTTTCTTT CASRNSAEAFF
TRBJ2-5 - TRBV5-1 - TGCGCCAGCAGCGTTGACAGGCCGGAGACCCAGTACTTC CASSVDRPETQYF
TRBJ1-3 TRBD1 TRBV9 once TGTGCCAGCAGCTCAGACGGGACAGCTGGAAACACCATATATTTT CASSSDGTAGNTIYF
TRBJ2-7 - TRBV30 - TGTGCCTGGAGCGTACCCTCGACAGGAACCTACGAGCAGTACTTC CAWSVPSTGTYEQYF
TRBJ2-2 TRBD2 TRBV5-6 few TGTGCCAGCAGCACGGCTCTCCTAGCGGGAGGATACACCGGGGAGCTGTTTTTT CASSTALLAGGYTGELFF
TRBJ2-2 TRBD1 TRBV28 - TGTGCCAGCAGTACTATGACAGGGGACGAAGGGAGGAAGCTGTTTTTT CASSTMTGDEGRKLFF
TRBJ1-5 - TRBV6-6 - TGTGCCAGCGGGGGGGTCGGCAATCAGCCCCAGCATTTT CASGGVGNQPQHF
TRBJ1-3 - TRBV6-1 - TGTGCCAGCAGTGAAGTGAGGGGGACCTCTGGAAACACCATATATTTT CASSEVRGTSGNTIYF
TRBJ2-1 - TRBV4-1 - TGCGCCAGCAGCCAAGATGGTACATCCGATGAGCAGTTCTTC CASSQDGTSDEQFF
TRBJ2-7 - TRBV27 - TGTGCCAGCAGTTTGGGACCGGGCTCCTACGAGCAGTACTTC CASSLGPGSYEQYF
TRBJ2-7 - TRBV6-6 once TGTGCCAGCAGTTTGAAGGGGGGAGACTCCGAGCAGTACTTC CASSLKGGDSEQYF
TRBJ2-2 - TRBV12-5 - TGTGCTAGTGGTTTTTTCATTGCGGGGCTGAACACCGGGGAGCTGTTTTTT CASGFFIAGLNTGELFF